The sample holds many counts of the clone carrying this T cell receptor beta chain. This record belongs to a study of human T cells and chemical hapten exposure. Germline V gene sequence: CDR1 SGDLS, CDR2 YYNGEE. V was clipped by 3 bases and J by 6 bases, with 18 bases between them. CDR3 length: 16 residues. The sample's time point: patch test 1, 2 weeks after DPC sensitization. Treatment denoted: therapeutic diphenylcyclopropenone sensitization with weekly scalp DPC. Individual cDNA molecules had unique molecular identifiers attached to them by the library. TCRdb recomputed calls from the RACE reads with MiXCR, one row per CDR3 protein. Altogether some 400,000 distinct CDR3 sequences are present, around 5% being singletons, with the ten largest covering about 2.1%.

Sequenced here: whole blood, sampled in connection with sensitization to the hapten diphenylcyclopropenone (DPC). The receptor was isolated from a woman in her forties or fifties with alopecia areata. Some clones in this sample may be carry-over from other donors' samples. This chain joins TRBV9 and TRBJ2-2; maybe TRBD2 (6 bases). In DNA, the CDR3 is TGTGCCAGCAGCGGGGCCGGGACTCGAGCCCCCGGGGAGCTGTTTTTT. It codes for CASSGAGTRAPGELFF.